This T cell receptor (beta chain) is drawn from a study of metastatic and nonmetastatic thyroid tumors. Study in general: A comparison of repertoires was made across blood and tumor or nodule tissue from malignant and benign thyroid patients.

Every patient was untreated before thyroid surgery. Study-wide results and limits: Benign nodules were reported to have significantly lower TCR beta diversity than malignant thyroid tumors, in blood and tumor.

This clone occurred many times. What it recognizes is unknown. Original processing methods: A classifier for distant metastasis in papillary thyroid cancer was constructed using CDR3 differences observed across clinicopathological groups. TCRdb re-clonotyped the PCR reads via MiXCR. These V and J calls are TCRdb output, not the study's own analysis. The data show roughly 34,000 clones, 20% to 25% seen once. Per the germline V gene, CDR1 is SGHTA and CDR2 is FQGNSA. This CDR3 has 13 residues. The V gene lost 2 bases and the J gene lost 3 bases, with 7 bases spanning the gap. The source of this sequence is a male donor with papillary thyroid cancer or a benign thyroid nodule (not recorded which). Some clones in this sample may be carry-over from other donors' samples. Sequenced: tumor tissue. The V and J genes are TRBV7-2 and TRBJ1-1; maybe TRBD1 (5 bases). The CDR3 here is CASSLQGYTEAFF. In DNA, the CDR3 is TGTGCCAGCAGCTTACAGGGCTACACTGAAGCTTTCTTT.